This T cell receptor beta chain comes out of a study of T cell responses to AZD1222 COVID-19 vaccine. The V and J ends lost 2 bases and 0 bases, in that order; junction bases with no gene match: 5. The germline V gene has CDR1 LGHNA and CDR2 YSLEER. This CDR3 contains 19 residues. Generated by immunoSEQ multiplex PCR, the TCRdb table keeps only in-frame clones and is missing some. The table records approximately 90,000 clones, 70% to 90% of them present only once. This TCR derives from an adult in good health. This chain uses TRBV4-3 with TRBJ2-4, with 15 bases that match TRBD2. The sequencing here drew on peripheral blood, taken on day 0 of AZD1222 vaccination. CDR3 nucleotide sequence: TGCGCCAGCAGCCAAAGGACTAGCGGGGGGGACAGAGCCAAAAACATTCAGTACTTC. This gives the protein CASSQRTSGGDRAKNIQYF.